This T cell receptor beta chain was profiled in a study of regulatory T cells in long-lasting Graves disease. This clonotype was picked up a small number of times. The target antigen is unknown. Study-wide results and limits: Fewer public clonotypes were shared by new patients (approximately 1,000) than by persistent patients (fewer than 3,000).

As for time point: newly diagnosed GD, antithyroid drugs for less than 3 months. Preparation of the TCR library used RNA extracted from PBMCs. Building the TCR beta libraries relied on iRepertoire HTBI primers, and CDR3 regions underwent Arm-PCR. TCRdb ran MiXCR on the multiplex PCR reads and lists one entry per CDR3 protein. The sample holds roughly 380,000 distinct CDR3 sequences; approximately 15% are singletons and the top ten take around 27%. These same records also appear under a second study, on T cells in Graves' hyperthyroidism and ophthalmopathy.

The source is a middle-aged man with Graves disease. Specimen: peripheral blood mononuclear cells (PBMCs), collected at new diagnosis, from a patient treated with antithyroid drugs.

CDR3 nucleotides: TGTGCCAGCAGCTTAGGGACTAGCGGGGGATCTCAGTTCTTC. It specifies CASSLGTSGGSQFF. The chain is built from TRBV11-1 and TRBJ2-1, with 13 bases aligning to TRBD2. Germline CDR1 and CDR2: SGHAT and FQDESV (reference sequence). Germline trimming cut 1 base from V and 13 bases from J; bases unmatched to any gene: 4. CDR3 length: 14 amino acids.